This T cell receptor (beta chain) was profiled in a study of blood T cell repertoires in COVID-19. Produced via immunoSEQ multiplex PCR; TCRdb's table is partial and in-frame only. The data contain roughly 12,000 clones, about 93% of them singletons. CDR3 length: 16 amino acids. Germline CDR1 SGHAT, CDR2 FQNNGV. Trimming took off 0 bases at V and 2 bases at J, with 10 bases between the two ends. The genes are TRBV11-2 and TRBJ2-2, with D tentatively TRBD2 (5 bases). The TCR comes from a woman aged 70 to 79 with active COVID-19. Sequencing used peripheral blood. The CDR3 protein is CASSLEGRLNTGELFF. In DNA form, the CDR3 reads TGTGCCAGCAGCTTAGAAGGGAGATTAAACACCGGGGAGCTGTTTTTT.